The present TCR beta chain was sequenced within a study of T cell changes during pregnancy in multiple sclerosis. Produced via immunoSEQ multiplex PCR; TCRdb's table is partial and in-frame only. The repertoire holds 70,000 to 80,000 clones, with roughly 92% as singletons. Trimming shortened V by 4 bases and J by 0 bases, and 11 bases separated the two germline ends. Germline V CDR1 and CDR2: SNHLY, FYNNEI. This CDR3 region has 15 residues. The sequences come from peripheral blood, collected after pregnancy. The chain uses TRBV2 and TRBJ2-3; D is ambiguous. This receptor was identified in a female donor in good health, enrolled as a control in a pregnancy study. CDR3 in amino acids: CASSVRETSTDTQYF. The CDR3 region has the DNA TGTGCCAGCAGTGTCCGAGAAACTAGCACAGATACGCAGTATTTT.